This record looks at one T cell receptor (beta chain) sequence and its context. The data stem from a study of blood T cells in healthy people across ages. For the second PCR, which ran for about 7 to 11 cycles, a sample-barcoded 5' primer and a J-beta primer mix were used. The authors tagged each cDNA molecule using a template-switch adaptor with 12 random nucleotides. TCRdb called the 5' RACE reads again in MiXCR, with one record for every CDR3 protein. The sample consists of hundreds of thousands of distinct CDR3 sequences, roughly 41% of them appearing once. V was trimmed by 1 base and J by 3 bases, leaving 10 bases between them. Germline lookup yields CDR1 LGHDT and CDR2 YNNKEL (reference sequence). The CDR3 runs 16 residues.

The sequenced material came from blood. This chain uses TRBV3-1 with TRBJ2-6; a possible D gene is TRBD2 (6 bases). This TCR came from a woman aged 55-69 years in good health. The CDR3 bases are TGTGCCAGCAGCCAAGGATGGGGAGGTGGGGCCAACGTCCTGACTTTC. Its translation: CASSQGWGGGANVLTF.